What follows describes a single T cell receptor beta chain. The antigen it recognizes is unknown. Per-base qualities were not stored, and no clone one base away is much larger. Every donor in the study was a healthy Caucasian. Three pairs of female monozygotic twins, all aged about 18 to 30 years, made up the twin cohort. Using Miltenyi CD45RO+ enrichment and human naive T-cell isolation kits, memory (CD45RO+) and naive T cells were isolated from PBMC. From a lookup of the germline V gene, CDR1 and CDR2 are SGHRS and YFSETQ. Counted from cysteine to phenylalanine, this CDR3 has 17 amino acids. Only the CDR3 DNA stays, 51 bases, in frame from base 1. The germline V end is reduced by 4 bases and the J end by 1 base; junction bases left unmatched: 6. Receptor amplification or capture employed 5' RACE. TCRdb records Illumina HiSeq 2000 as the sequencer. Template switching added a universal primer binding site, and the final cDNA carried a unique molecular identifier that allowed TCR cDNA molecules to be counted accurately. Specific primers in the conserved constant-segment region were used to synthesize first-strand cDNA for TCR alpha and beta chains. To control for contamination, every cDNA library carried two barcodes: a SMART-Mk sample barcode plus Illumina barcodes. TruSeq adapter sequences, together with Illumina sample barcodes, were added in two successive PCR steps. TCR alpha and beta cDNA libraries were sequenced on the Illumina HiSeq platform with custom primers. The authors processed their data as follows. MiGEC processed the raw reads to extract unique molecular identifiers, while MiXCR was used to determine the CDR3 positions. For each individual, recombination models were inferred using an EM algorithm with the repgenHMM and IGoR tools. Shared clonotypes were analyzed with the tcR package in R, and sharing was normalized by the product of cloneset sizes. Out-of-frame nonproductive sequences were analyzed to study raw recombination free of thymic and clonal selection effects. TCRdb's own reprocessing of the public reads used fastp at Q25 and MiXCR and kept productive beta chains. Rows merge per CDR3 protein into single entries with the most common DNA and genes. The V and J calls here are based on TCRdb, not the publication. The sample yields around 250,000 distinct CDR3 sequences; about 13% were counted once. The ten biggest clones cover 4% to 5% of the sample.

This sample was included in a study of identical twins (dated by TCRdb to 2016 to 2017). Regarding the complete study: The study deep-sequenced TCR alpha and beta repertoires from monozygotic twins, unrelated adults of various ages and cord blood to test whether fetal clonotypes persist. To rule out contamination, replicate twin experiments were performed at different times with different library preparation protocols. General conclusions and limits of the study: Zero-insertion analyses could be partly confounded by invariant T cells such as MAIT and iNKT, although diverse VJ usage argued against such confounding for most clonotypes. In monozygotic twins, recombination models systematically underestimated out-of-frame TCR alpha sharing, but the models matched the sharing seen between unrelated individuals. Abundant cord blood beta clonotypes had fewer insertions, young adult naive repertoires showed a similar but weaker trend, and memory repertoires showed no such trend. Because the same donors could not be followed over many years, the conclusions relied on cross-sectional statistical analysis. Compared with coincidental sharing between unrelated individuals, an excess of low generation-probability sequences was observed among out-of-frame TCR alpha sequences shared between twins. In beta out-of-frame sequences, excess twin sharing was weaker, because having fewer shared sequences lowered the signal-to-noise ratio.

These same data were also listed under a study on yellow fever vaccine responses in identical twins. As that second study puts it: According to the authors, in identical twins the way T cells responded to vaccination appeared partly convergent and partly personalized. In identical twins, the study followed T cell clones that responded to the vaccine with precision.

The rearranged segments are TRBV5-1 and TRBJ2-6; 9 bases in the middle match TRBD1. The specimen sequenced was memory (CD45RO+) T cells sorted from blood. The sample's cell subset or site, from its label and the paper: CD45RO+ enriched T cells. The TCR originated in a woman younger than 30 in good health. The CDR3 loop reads CASSGGTGSSGANVLTF. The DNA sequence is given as TGCGCCAGCAGCGGCGGGACAGGGTCTTCTGGGGCCAACGTCCTGACTTTC.